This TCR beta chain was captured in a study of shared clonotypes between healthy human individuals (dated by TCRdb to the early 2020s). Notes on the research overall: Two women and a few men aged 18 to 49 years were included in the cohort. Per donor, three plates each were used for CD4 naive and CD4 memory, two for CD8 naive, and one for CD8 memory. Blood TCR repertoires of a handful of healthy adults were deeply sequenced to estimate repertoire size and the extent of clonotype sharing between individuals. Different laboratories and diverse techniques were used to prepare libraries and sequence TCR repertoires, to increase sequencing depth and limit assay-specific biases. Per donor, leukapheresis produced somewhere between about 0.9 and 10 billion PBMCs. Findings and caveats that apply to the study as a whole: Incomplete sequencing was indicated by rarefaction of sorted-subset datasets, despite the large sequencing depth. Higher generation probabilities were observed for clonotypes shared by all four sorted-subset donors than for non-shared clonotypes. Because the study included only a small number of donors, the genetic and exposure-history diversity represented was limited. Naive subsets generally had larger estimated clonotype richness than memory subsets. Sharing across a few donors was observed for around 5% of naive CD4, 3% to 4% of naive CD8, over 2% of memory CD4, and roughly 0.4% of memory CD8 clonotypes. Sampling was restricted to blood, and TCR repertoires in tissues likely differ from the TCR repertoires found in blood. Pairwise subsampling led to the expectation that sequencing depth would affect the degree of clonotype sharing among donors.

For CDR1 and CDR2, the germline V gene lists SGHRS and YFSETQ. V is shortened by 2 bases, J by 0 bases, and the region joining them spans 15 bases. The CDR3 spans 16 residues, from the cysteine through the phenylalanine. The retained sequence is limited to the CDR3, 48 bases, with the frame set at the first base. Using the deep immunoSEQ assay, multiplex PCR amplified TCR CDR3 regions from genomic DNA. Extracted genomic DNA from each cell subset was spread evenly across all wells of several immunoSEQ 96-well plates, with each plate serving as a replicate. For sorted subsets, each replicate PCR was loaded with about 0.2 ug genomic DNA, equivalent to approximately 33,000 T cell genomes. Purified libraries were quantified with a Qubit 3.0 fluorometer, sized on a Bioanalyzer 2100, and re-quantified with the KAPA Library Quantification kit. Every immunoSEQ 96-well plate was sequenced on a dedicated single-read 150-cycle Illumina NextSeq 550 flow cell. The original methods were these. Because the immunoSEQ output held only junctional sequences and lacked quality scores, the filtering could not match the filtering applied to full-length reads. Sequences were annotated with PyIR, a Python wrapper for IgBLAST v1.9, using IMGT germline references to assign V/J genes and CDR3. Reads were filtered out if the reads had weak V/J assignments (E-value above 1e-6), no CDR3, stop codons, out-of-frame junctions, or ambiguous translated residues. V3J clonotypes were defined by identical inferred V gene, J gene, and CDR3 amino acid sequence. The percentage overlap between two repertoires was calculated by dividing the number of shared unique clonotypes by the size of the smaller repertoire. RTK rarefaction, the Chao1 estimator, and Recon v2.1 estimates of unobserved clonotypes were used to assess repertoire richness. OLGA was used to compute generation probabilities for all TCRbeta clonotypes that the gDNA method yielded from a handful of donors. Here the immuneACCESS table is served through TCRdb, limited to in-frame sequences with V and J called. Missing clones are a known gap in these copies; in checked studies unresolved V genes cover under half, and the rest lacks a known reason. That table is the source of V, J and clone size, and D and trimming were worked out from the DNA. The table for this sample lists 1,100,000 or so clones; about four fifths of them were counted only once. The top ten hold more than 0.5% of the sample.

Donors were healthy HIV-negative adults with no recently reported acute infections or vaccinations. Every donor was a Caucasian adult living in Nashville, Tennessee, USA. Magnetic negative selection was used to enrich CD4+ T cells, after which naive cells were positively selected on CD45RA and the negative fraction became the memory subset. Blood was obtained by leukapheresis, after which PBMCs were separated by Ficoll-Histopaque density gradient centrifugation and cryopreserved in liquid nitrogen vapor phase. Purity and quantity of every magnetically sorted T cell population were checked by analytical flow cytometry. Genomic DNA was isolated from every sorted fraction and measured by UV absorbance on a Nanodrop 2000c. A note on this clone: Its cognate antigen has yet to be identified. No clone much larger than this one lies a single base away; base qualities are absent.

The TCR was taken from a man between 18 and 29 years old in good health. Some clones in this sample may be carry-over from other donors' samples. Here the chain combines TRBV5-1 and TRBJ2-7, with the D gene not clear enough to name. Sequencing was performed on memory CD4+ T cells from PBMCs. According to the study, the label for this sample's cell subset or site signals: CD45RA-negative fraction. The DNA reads TGCGCCAGCAGCTTTGGGCCCGCAGGTGGCTCCTACGAGCAGTACTTC. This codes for CASSFGPAGGSYEQYF.